Below are 32 T cell receptor beta chains sequenced from a single sample in a study of tumor and adjacent non-tumor tissue in lung cancer. The library came from three nested PCR rounds adapted from ARM-PCR protocols. One entry per CDR3 protein, called by TCRdb with MiXCR from the multiplex PCR reads. Among fewer than 120,000 distinct CDR3 sequences, roughly 84% were seen once, and the ten largest hold approximately 22%. RNA was extracted from bulk tissue without any cell sorting. Sequenced material: lung tumor tissue. All receptors derive from a man aged 65 to 85 with non-small cell lung cancer.

This clonotype has ten or more counts. The chain has TRBV19 and TRBJ1-2; a possible D gene is TRBD1 (5 bases). Trimming took 8 bases from V and 4 from J, leaving 20 bases between them. Germline CDR1 and CDR2: LNHDA and SQIVND (reference sequence). This CDR3 contains 15 residues. The DNA for the CDR3 is TGTGCCAGTGCTATAACCGTACTCCAGGGCTATGGCTACACCTTC. Residues: CASAITVLQGYGYTF.

As for this clonotype: Since the CDR3 does not end with the conserved phenylalanine or tryptophan, this likely comes from a read error. No DNA is shown, since the ends of the CDR3 on it are uncertain; the CDR3 is the one TCRdb lists. This sequence joins TRBV28 and TRBJ2-7; TRBD2 was called by the table and not checked on the DNA. The CDR3 contains 16 residues when both ends are counted. CDR1 and CDR2 from the germline V gene are MDHEN and SYDVKM. CDR3 amino acids: CASSLGGIPLVWEQYL.

Only one count was recorded for this clonotype. The junction differs from germline at one of its ends, possibly a read error. The V and J genes are TRBV4-1 and TRBJ1-1; possibly TRBD1 for D (5 bases). CDR1 is MGHRA and CDR2 is YSYEKL in the germline V gene. This CDR3 has 15 residues. CDR3 region: CPSSPGTATYTEAFF. The CDR3 coding sequence is TGCCCCAGCAGTCCGGGGACGGCGACTTACACTGAAGCTTTCTTT.

This clonotype appeared a single time. The junction differs from germline at one of its ends, possibly a read error. This chain links TRBV5-6 with TRBJ1-2; 8 bases match TRBD1. The CDR3 has 16 residues. The germline V gene has CDR1 SGHDT and CDR2 YYEEEE. CDR3 residues: CASSILYRGWKDGYIF. DNA for the CDR3: TGTGCCAGCAGCATTTTGTACAGGGGGTGGAAAGATGGCTACATCTTC.

As regards this clonotype: Likely a read error: the CDR3 ends without its conserved phenylalanine or tryptophan. V is TRBV6-1 and J is TRBJ2-2, with 10 bases identical to TRBD1. V was pared by 7 bases and J by 7 bases, with 9 bases of the junction left unmatched. Per germline, CDR1 MNHNS and CDR2 SASEGT. The CDR3 length is 15 residues. The CDR3 reads CASKEGTGDSGELFS. In nucleotides, the CDR3 is TGTGCCAGCAAGGAGGGGACAGGGGACAGCGGGGAGCTGTTTTCT.

A word on this clonotype: An end of the junction differs from the germline gene, which may be a read error. The chain carries TRBV11-3 and TRBJ1-1; 7 bases map to TRBD1. Germline CDR1 reads SGHNT; CDR2 reads YENEEA. This CDR3 has 16 residues. The CDR3 nucleotides are TGTGCCAGCAGCTTAAAGACAGGGTCCATGAACACTAAAGCTTTCTTT. Protein sequence: CASSLKTGSMNTKAFF.

This chain connects TRBV6-2 or TRBV6-3 to TRBJ2-3; D remains unclear. Trimming shortened V by 7 bases and J by 3 bases, and 17 bases separated the two germline ends. The CDR3 spans 15 residues. Per the germline V gene, CDR1 is MNHEY and CDR2 is SVGEGT. The CDR3 region is CASICRTPQTDTQYF. The CDR3 coding sequence is TGTGCCAGCATTTGCCGGACCCCGCAGACAGATACGCAGTATTTT.

Details on this clonotype: An end of the junction differs from the germline gene, which may be a read error. The rearrangement joins TRBV20-1 to TRBJ2-7; 7 positions agree with TRBD1. Germline CDR1 is DFQATT and CDR2 is SNEGSKA (reference sequence). The length of the CDR3 is 13 residues. The chain's CDR3 is CSATGTVPRDQYF. The CDR3 nucleotides are TGCAGTGCAACCGGGACAGTTCCGCGAGATCAGTATTTC.

In the case of this clonotype: At one end, the junction sequence differs from germline, possibly due to a read error. CDR3 nucleotide sequence: TGTGCCGTCGGAAGGAGACTAGCAGGTCCTCACGAGCAGCACTTC. Encoded protein: CAVGRRLAGPHEQHF. The chain joins TRBV6-5 to TRBJ2-7; TRBD2 agrees at 7 bases. This CDR3 contains 15 residues. Germline assignment: CDR1 MNHEY and CDR2 SVGAGI.

This clonotype was seen more than once but under ten times. The germline gene is not matched at one end of the junction; a read error may be the cause. The chain uses TRBV6-1 and TRBJ2-2; D might be TRBD2 (6 bases). Germline loops: CDR1 MNHNS, CDR2 SASEGT. This CDR3 has 14 amino acids. The CDR3 bases are TGTGCCAGCAGGGGGGTCGGCAGTACCGGGGGGCTGTTTTTT. Its translation is CASRGVGSTGGLFF.

This clonotype was observed many times. The chain has TRBV28 and TRBJ1-2; D gene uncertain. The CDR3 totals 11 residues. Trimming left V 5 bases short and J 8 bases short, with 9 bases between. CDR1 and CDR2 (germline): MDHEN, SYDVKM. CDR3 DNA sequence: TGTGCCAGCAGTCCCCGACTCGGCTACACCTTC. This encodes CASSPRLGYTF.

The V call is TRBV10-3, the J call TRBJ2-6, with D possibly TRBD2 on 5 matching bases. The CDR3 consists of 14 residues. V lost 6 bases and J 0 bases, leaving 6 bases between the germline ends. Germline V CDR1 and CDR2: ENHRY, SYGVKD. The CDR3 coding sequence is TGTGCCATCAGGAGGGCCTCTGGGGCCAACGTCCTGACTTTC. This translates into CAIRRASGANVLTF.

To note about this clonotype: Sequence at one end of the junction differs from germline and may be a read error. The J gene is TRBJ2-3, the V gene TRBV6-6, with D perhaps TRBD1 (6 bases). CDR1 is MNHNY, CDR2 SVGAGI, per germline (reference sequence). This CDR3 region has 14 residues. The CDR3 sequence is CLSSSRQDTNTQYF. The CDR3 DNA reads TGTCTCAGCAGTTCAAGACAGGACACAAATACGCAGTATTTT.

Comment on this clonotype: One base away lies a much larger clone, so this may be a sequencing read error. The V call is TRBV5-1, the J call TRBJ2-1; D possibly corresponds to TRBD2 (6 bases). Trimming left V 3 bases short and J 8 bases short, with 21 bases between. This CDR3 has 16 residues. Germline lookup yields CDR1 SGHRS and CDR2 YFSETQ. The CDR3 DNA follows: TGCGCCAGCAGCTCGAAACCGGGACTGGATTACGATGAGCAGTTCTTC. It translates to CASSSKPGLDYDEQFF.

The chain uses TRBV11-2 and TRBJ1-2; the D gene is possibly TRBD1 (5 bases). This CDR3 has 13 amino acids. The V gene lost 8 bases and the J gene lost 2 bases, with 12 bases spanning the gap. Germline CDR1 reads SGHAT; CDR2 reads FQNNGV. This CDR3 reads CASGQDINYGYTF. The CDR3, as DNA: TGTGCCAGCGGTCAGGACATCAACTATGGCTACACCTTC.

Comments on this clonotype: The junction shows a germline mismatch at one end, possibly a read error. The rearrangement joins TRBV6-5 to TRBJ2-2; D is possibly TRBD2 (5 bases). CDR3 size: 16 residues. Germline V lookup: CDR1 MNHEY, CDR2 SVGAGI. CDR3 nucleotides: TGTGCCGGCAGCCTCAAAGCGAAGGCGAACACCTGGGAGCTGTATTTT. Translating it yields CAGSLKAKANTWELYF.

The chain recombines TRBV11-3 with TRBJ1-1; a possible D gene is TRBD1 (5 bases). The germline V gene encodes CDR1 SGHNT and CDR2 YENEEA. This CDR3 comprises 16 residues. The CDR3 here is CPSSLKTEWMNTEAFF. The DNA for the CDR3 is TGTCCTAGCAGCTTAAAGACAGAGTGGATGAACACTGAAGCTTTCTTT.

With regard to this clonotype: The conserved final phenylalanine or tryptophan is absent from the CDR3, which likely points to a read error. The J gene is TRBJ1-2, the V gene TRBV29-1; unclear D gene. Germline CDR1 SQVTM, CDR2 ANQGSEA. CDR3 length: 13 amino acids. The CDR3: CSVLQMGTYDYTI. In nucleotides, the CDR3 is TGCAGCGTTCTCCAGATGGGAACCTATGACTACACCATC.

On this clonotype: An end of the junction does not agree with germline; a read error may underlie this. This chain connects TRBV12-3 or TRBV12-4 to TRBJ1-3; D gene unclear. The CDR3 contains 15 residues. Here the CDR3 DNA reads TGTGCCAGCAGTCCTATAGGGTACTCTGGAAACACTATATATTTT. The encoded protein is CASSPIGYSGNTIYF.

The chain joins TRBV11-2 to TRBJ2-3; 9 nucleotides line up with TRBD2. V lost 9 bases and J lost 5; bases outside the gene matches: 18. CDR3 length: 17 amino acids. Germline CDR1 SGHAT, CDR2 FQNNGV. The CDR3 nucleotides are TGTGCCAGTGGCCCTAGACTGGCGGGGGGGCATCGAGATACGCAGTATTTT. Protein: CASGPRLAGGHRDTQYF.

Regarding this clonotype: The junction departs from germline at one end; a sequencing error may be responsible. The chain is built from TRBV4-3 and TRBJ2-1, with TRBD2 matching 12 bases. CDR3 size: 16 residues. The V gene's germline CDR1 is LGHNA and CDR2 YSLEER. The DNA of the CDR3 is TGCGCCAGCAGTCATGATACTAGCGGGAGGTATAGTGAGCTGTTCTTC. Translation gives CASSHDTSGRYSELFF.

The V gene is TRBV29-1, the J gene TRBJ2-1, with D possibly TRBD2 on 5 matching bases. CDR1 is SQVTM, CDR2 ANQGSEA, per germline. This CDR3 region has 15 residues. CDR3: CGVEGSGSSYNEQFF. CDR3 sequence (DNA): TGCGGTGTTGAAGGAAGCGGTAGCTCCTACAATGAGCAGTTCTTC.

As regards this clonotype: Its ends do not fully match the called genes, so a read error is possible. V is TRBV12-5 and J is TRBJ1-5, with a possible D match to TRBD1 (5 bases). Germline V gene data show CDR1 as LGHNT and CDR2 as FRNRAP. CDR3 size: 13 residues. CDR3 DNA: TGTGCTATTGGTTTTGACAGAAATCAACCCCAGCATTTC. This gives the protein CAIGFDRNQPQHF.

On this clonotype: The CDR3 ends on some other residue instead of the conserved phenylalanine or tryptophan, so this is likely a read error. V gene TRBV6-5 combines with J gene TRBJ2-2, with TRBD2 matching over 12 bases. Germline-derived CDR1 and CDR2 are MNHEY and SVGAGI. The length of the CDR3 is 17 residues. The ends lost 0 bases at V and 6 bases at J; junction bases unmatched: 5. This CDR3 reads CASSYSILAGGSGELFY. CDR3 in DNA: TGTGCCAGCAGTTACTCAATCCTAGCGGGAGGGTCCGGGGAGCTGTTTTAT.

Turning to this clonotype: One end of the junction varies from germline; a read error may be responsible. J is TRBJ1-2 and V is TRBV5-6; D is ambiguous. Germline V gene sequence: CDR1 SGHDT, CDR2 YYEEEE. This CDR3 is built from 14 residues. CDR3 sequence reads: CANSLAGANYGYTF. In DNA, the CDR3 is TGTGCCAACAGCTTAGCCGGAGCGAACTATGGCTACACCTTC.

As for this clonotype: The conserved phenylalanine or tryptophan normally closing the CDR3 is absent here, so this likely arose from a read error. The chain uses TRBV29-1 and TRBJ2-4; the D is unclear. V was pared by 5 bases and J by 2 bases, with 13 bases between. Germline V gene lookup returns CDR1 SQVTM and CDR2 ANQGSEA. This CDR3 contains 14 residues. The CDR3 DNA is TGCAGCGTTACCCATGGGGTGTCCAAAAACATTCAGTACCTC. Encoded protein: CSVTHGVSKNIQYL.

Turning to this clonotype: A read error may account for a junction end that differs from germline. As DNA, the CDR3 is TGTGCCATCAGCAAGGACGGGCGAGACGCTTTCTTC. Protein product: CAISKDGRDAFF. V gene TRBV11-2 combines with J gene TRBJ1-1; D not resolved. The CDR3 runs to 12 residues. The germline CDR1 and CDR2 sequences are SGHAT and FQNNGV. The variable domain in full, with the rest retrieved from reference TRBV11-2 and TRBJ1-1, is EAGVAQSPRYKIIEKRQSVAFWCNPISGHATLYWYQQILGQGPKLLIQFQNNGVVDDSQLPKDRFSAERLKGVDSTLKIQPAKLEDSAVYLCAISKDGRDAFFGQGTRLTVV.

Details on this clonotype: The junction departs from the called germline gene at one end, perhaps through a read error. V gene TRBV4-3 combines with J gene TRBJ2-4; the D gene is possibly TRBD1 (6 bases). CDR3 size: 14 residues. Germline CDR1 reads LGHNA; CDR2 reads YSLEER. The CDR3: CASSQTGVKNIQYF. CDR3 coding DNA: TGCGCCAGCAGCCAGACAGGAGTCAAAAACATTCAGTATTTC.

Comments on this clonotype: It may be a read error: a sequence one base away is much more abundant. J is TRBJ1-1 and V is TRBV2; D perhaps matches TRBD1 (5 bases). Germline V gives CDR1 SNHLY, CDR2 FYNNEI. The length of the CDR3 is 16 residues. Between the trimmed V and J ends, which lost 1 base and 7 bases, there was a span of 19 bases. The CDR3 loop reads CASSEVETVYRIEAFF. For the CDR3, the DNA is TGTGCCAGCAGTGAAGTTGAGACAGTTTACCGGATTGAAGCTTTCTTT.

Remarks on this clonotype: A read error may account for a junction end that differs from germline. This chain uses TRBV11-2 with TRBJ2-3; 7 bases match TRBD1. Germline V lookup: CDR1 SGHAT, CDR2 FQNNGV. CDR3 length: 14 residues. Here the CDR3 reads CGSSSQGFSDTHYF. In DNA, the CDR3 is TGTGGTAGCAGCTCACAGGGGTTCTCAGATACGCATTATTTT.

A note on this clonotype: An end of the junction differs from the germline gene, which may be a read error. The chain links TRBV6-5 to TRBJ1-6; D ambiguous. This CDR3 contains 15 residues. Germline CDR1 reads MNHEY; CDR2 reads SVGAGI. CDR3 region: CVSSYSDGKNSPLYF. Written as DNA, the CDR3 is TGTGTTAGCAGTTATTCCGACGGTAAAAATTCACCCCTCTACTTT.

Remarks on this clonotype: One junction end disagrees with the germline gene, perhaps due to a read error. The J gene is TRBJ2-2, the V gene TRBV19, with TRBD1 as a possible D gene (6 bases). Looked up from germline, CDR1 is LNHDA and CDR2 is SQIVND (reference sequence). The CDR3 runs 14 residues. Written as DNA, the CDR3 is TGTGCCAGTCAGAAAACCACAGGGCCCAGGGAACTGTTTTTC. It yields the protein CASQKTTGPRELFF.